This T cell receptor beta chain was recorded in a study of CD8+ T cells in alopecia areata. Broader study findings: Especially in alopecia totalis/universalis, lesional scalp showed greater clonality than normal scalp did. Compared with mice, patients displayed less clear TCR sharing, possibly for HLA-related reasons. Scalp repertoires also include resident alphabeta T cells from normal skin.

Trimming removed 2 bases from V and 0 bases from J, with 7 bases in between. Germline V lookup: CDR1 MNHEY, CDR2 SMNVEV (reference sequence). CDR3 length: 14 amino acids. Isolation of CD4+ and CD8+ T cells from PBMCs was achieved by sorting. Extracted RNA was reverse transcribed, and the resulting cDNA served as sequencing template. Here immunoSEQ multiplex PCR was the method, and the copy in TCRdb shows in-frame clones only, minus some. Among around 190,000 clones listed, about 61% were seen once. Comment on this clone: No antigen is known for it. This specimen includes other DNA sequences encoding the same CDR3.

The sequencing sample was made of CD8+ T cells sorted from blood. The rearrangement uses TRBV27 and TRBJ1-1, with D unclear. This sequence was found in a human donor in good health. CDR3 amino acids: CASSLTAMNTEAFF. Here the CDR3 DNA reads TGTGCCAGCAGTTTAACAGCTATGAACACTGAAGCTTTCTTT.